Listed below are T cell receptor beta chains from one sample, sequenced in a study of blood T cell repertoires in COVID-19. Using immunoSEQ multiplex PCR, the repertoire was profiled, and TCRdb retains in-frame clones only, with some absent. Of over 200,000 clones listed, 89% were seen once; the top ten hold roughly 5%. Sequencing was done on a sample of peripheral blood. Receptors originate from a woman aged 40 to 49 with acute or convalescent COVID-19. Each CDR3 is given with its conserved first and last residue.

TRBJ1-3 TRBV13 CASSQMRDALSGNTIYF
TRBJ2-2 TRBV27 CASSWGQNTGELFF
TRBJ1-5 TRBV2 CASSQQLSSNQPQHF
TRBJ1-4 TRBV27 CASSLNPTGTYPTNEKLFF
TRBJ2-2 TRBV19 CASSGQTQLTGELFF
TRBJ1-1 TRBV2 CASSGGQGYTEAFF
TRBJ2-3 TRBV28 CASRAGQTSTDTQYF
TRBJ2-5 TRBV19 CASSRQELAGETQYF
TRBJ2-3 TRBV5-1 CASSLARNTDTQYF
TRBJ2-3 TRBV19 CASSRGYSTDTQYF
TRBJ1-1 TRBV18 CASSPGQNTEAFF
TRBJ1-6 TRBV20-1 CSASRSQDNSPLHF
TRBJ2-3 TRBV24-1 CATSEATGSTDTQYF
TRBJ2-5 TRBV6-5 CASSGQGPTAQYF
TRBJ1-5 TRBV2 CASSEGTRQINQPQHF
TRBJ2-3 TRBV27 CASRPQRGGLTDTQYF
TRBJ2-5 TRBV9 CASSVDQWGQGMTQYF
TRBJ1-4 TRBV7-2 CASSLGGTANEKLFF
TRBJ2-3 TRBV12-5 CASGSGQVTDTQYF
TRBJ1-1 TRBV7-9 CASSLQGTGTEAFF
TRBJ1-1 TRBV19 CASRAGGSTEAFF
TRBJ2-2 TRBV6-5 CASYSGTANTGELFF
TRBJ1-1 TRBV19 CASKGTGSTEAFF
TRBJ1-2 TRBV5-1 CASSLEGQGTNGYTF
TRBJ1-1 TRBV6-5 CASSPKVGTELEAFF
TRBJ2-1 TRBV9 CASSGVAGGLYNEQFF
TRBJ2-5 TRBV3-1/TRBV3-2 CASSQDLVRLGGETQYF
TRBJ1-6 TRBV30 CAWIAAGTQNSPLHF
TRBJ2-5 TRBV5-6 CASSGGAGTETQYF
TRBJ2-3 TRBV7-2 CASSESIRTDTQYF
TRBJ2-4 TRBV30 CAWTIEQGAPAKNIQYF
TRBJ2-3 TRBV18 CASSSTAGTTDTQYF
TRBJ1-5 TRBV24-1 CAIQGLGQPQHF
TRBJ1-3 TRBV5-6 CASTRGVPGNTIYF
TRBJ1-3 TRBV7-2 CASSGGTGLWNTIYF
TRBJ1-1 TRBV29-1 CSVDSRGMNTEAFF
TRBJ2-2 TRBV6-5 CASSRSTGEPGELFF
TRBJ1-2 TRBV9 CASSVGRGQDGYTF
TRBJ1-1 TRBV7-3 CASSPVTGSDTEAFF
TRBJ2-5 TRBV9 CASTGQIQETQYF
TRBJ1-4 TRBV7-9 CASSPLIATNEKLFF
TRBJ1-5 TRBV19 CASSARQALYNSNQPQHF
TRBJ2-1 TRBV29-1 CSVEDGAGSNEQFF
TRBJ2-2 TRBV7-6 CASSSQSLAGTGELFF
TRBJ1-1 TRBV27 CASRNRENTEAFF
TRBJ1-2 TRBV30 CAWSPPGQGGGYTF
TRBJ2-1 TRBV30 CAWVGRRLAGARFFYNEQFF
TRBJ2-3 TRBV6-4 CASSDRGTSMNTQYF
TRBJ2-3 TRBV12-3/TRBV12-4 CASNGFTDTQYF
TRBJ1-3 TRBV30 CAWRKGARGNTIYF
TRBJ2-3 TRBV7-2 CASSLGTRDTQYF